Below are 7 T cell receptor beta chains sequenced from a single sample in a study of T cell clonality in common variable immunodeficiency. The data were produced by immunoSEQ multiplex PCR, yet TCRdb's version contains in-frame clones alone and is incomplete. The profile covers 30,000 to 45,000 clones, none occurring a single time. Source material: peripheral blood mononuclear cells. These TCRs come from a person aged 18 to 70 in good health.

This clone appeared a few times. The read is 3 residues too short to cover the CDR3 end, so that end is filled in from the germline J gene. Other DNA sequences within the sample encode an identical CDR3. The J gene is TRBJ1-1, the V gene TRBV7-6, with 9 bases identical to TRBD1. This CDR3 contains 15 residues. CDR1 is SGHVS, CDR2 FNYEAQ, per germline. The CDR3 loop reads CASSLVGQGKETAFF. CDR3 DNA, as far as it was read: TGTGCCAGCAGCTTAGTGGGACAGGGCAAGGAGACC.

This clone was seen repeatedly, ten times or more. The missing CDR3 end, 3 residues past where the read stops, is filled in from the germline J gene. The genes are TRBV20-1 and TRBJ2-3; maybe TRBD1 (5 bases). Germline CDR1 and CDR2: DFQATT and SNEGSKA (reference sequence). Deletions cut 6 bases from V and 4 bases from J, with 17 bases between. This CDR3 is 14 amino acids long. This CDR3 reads CSAQAGRVADTQYF. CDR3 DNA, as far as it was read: TGCAGTGCCCAGGCAGGCAGGGTCGCAGATACG.

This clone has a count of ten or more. CDR3 amino acids: CAILRGRGATDTQYF. Partial CDR3 DNA: TGTGCCATCCTCAGAGGGAGGGGAGCCACAGATACG. The gene calls are TRBV10-3 and TRBJ2-3, with TRBD2 identical over 7 bases. The CDR3 goes on 3 residues after the read ends, and that part is filled in from the germline J gene. From germline, CDR1 is ENHRY and CDR2 SYGVKD. The CDR3 is made up of 15 amino acids. Trimming took 8 bases from V and 2 from J; bases not matched to a gene: 10.

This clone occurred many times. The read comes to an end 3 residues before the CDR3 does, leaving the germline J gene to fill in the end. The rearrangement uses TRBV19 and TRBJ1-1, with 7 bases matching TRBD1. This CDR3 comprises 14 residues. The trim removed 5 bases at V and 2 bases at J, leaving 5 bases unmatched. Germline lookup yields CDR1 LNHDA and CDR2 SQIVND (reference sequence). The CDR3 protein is CASSPRTGNTEAFF. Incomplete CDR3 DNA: TGTGCCAGTAGTCCTCGGACAGGAAACACTGAA.

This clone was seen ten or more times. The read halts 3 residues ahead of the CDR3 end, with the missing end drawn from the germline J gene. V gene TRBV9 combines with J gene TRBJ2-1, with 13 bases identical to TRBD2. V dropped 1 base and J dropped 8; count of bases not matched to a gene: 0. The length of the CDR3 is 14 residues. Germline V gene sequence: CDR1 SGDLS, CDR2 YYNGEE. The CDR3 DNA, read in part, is TGTGCCAGCAGCGTAACTAGCGGGAGGGATGAG. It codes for CASSVTSGRDE. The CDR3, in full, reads CASSVTSGRDEQFF.

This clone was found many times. The CDR3 bases that were read are TGTGCCTGGAAGACAGGAGGGCTCACAGATACG. Residues: CAWKTGGLTDT. From start to end, the CDR3 is CAWKTGGLTDTQYF. This chain links TRBV30 with TRBJ2-3, with D possibly being TRBD1 or TRBD2 (6 bases each). The CDR3 end is not reached by the read, which stops 3 residues before it; the germline J gene fills it in. In germline, CDR1 is GTSNPN, CDR2 SVGIG (reference sequence). V was pared by 4 bases and J by 2 bases, with 13 bases between. The CDR3 has 14 amino acids.

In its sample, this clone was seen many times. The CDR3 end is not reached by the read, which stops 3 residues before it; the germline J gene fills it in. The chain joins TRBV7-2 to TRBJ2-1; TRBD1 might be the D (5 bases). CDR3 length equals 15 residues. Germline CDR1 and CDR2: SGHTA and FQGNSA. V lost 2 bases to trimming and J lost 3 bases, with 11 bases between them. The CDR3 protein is CASSLSRGIYNEQFF. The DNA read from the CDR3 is TGTGCCAGCAGCTTAAGTAGGGGAATCTACAATGAG.